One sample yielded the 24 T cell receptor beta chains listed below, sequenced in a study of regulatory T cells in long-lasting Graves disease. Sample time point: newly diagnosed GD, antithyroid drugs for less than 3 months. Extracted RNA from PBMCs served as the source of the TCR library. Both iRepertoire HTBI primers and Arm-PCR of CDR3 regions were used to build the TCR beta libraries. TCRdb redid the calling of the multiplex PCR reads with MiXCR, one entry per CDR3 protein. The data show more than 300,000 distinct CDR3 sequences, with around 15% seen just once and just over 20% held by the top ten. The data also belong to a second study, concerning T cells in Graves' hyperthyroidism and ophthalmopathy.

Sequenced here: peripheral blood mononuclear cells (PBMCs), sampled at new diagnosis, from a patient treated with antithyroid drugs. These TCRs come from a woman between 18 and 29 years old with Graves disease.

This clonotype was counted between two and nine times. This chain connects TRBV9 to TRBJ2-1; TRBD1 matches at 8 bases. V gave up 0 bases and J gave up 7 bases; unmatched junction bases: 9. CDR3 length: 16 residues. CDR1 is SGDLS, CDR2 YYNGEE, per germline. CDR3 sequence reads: CASSVEGRGQLNEQFF. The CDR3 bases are TGTGCCAGCAGCGTAGAAGGCAGGGGGCAACTGAATGAGCAGTTCTTC.

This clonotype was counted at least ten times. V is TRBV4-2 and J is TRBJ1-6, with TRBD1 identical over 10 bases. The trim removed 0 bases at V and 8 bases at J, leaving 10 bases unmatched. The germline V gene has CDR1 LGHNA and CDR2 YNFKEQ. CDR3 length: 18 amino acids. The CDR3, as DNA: TGTGCCAGCAGCCAAGATTTGTGGGTTGGGACAGGGGATTCACCCCTCCACTTT. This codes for CASSQDLWVGTGDSPLHF.

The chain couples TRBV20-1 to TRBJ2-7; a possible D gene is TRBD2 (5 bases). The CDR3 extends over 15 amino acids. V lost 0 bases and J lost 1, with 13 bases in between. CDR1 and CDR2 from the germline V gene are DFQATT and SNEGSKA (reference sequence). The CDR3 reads CSARDRLGGSYEQYF. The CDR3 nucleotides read TGCAGTGCTAGAGATCGTCTAGGCGGGTCCTACGAGCAGTACTTC.

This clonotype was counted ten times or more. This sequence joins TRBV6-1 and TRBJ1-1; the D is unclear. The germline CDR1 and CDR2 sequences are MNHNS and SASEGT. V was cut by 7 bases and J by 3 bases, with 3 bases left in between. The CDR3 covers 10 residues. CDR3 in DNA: TGTGCCAGCACTCACACTGAAGCTTTCTTT. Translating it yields CASTHTEAFF.

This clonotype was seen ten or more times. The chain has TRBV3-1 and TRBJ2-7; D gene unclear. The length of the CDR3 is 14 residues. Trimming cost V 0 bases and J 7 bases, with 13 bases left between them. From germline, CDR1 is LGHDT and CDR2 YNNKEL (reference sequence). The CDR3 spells CASSQERASWEQYF. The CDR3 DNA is TGTGCCAGCAGCCAAGAACGCGCGTCTTGGGAGCAGTACTTC.

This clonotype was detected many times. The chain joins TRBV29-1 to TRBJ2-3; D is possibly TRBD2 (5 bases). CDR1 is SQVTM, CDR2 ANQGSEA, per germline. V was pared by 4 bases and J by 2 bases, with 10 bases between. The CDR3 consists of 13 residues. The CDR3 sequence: CSVGGRLTDTQYF. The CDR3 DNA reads TGCAGCGTTGGAGGGCGACTCACAGATACGCAGTATTTT.

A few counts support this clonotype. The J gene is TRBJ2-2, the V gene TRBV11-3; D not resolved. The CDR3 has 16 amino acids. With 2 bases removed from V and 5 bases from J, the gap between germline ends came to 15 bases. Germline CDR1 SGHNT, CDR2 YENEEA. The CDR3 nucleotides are TGTGCCAGCAGCTTACAGTATCCTAGAGGAACCGGGGAGCTGTTTTTT. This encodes CASSLQYPRGTGELFF. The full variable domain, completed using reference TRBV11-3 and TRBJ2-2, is EAGVVQSPRYKIIEKKQPVAFWCNPISGHNTLYWYLQNLGQGPELLIRYENEEAVDDSQLPKDRFSAERLKGVDSTLKIQPAELGDSAVYLCASSLQYPRGTGELFFGEGSRLTVL.

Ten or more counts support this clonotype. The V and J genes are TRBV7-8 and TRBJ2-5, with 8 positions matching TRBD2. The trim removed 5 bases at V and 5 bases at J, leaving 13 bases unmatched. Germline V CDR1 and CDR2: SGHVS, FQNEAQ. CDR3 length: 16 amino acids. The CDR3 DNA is TGTGCCAGCAGCCCTCACCGAGCGGGGGCGGGGGAGACCCAGTACTTC. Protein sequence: CASSPHRAGAGETQYF.

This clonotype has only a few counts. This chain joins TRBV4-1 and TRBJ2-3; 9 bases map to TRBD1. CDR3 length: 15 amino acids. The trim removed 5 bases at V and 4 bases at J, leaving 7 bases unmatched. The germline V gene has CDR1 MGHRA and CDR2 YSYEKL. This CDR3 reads CASSGGRTGADTQYF. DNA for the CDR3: TGCGCCAGCAGCGGAGGAAGGACAGGGGCAGATACGCAGTATTTT.

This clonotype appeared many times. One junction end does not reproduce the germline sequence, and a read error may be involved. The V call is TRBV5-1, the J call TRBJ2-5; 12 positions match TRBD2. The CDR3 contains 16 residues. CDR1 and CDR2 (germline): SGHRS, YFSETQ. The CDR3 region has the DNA TGTGCCAGCAGCTTAATGACTAGCGGGGGATACGAGACCCAGTACTTC. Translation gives CASSLMTSGGYETQYF.

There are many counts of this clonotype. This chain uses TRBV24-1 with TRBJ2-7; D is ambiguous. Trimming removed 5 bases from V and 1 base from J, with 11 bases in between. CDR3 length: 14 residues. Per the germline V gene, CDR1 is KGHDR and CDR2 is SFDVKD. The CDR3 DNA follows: TGTGCCACCAGTGCTGCGGACGGATCCTACGAGCAGTACTTC. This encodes CATSAADGSYEQYF.

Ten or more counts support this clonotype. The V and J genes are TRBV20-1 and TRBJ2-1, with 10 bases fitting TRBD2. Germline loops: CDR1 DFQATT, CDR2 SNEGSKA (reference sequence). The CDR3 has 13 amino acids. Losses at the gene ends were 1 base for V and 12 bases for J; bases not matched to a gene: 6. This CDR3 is CSARGPSGRGQFF. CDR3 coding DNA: TGCAGTGCTAGAGGGCCTAGCGGGAGAGGGCAGTTCTTC.

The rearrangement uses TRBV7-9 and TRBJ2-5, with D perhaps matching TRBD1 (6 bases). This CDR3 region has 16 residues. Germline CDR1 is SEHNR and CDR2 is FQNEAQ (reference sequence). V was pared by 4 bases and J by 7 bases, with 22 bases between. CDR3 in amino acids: CASSSDRNPPSATQYF. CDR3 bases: TGTGCCAGCAGCTCAGACAGGAACCCCCCATCAGCGACCCAGTACTTC.

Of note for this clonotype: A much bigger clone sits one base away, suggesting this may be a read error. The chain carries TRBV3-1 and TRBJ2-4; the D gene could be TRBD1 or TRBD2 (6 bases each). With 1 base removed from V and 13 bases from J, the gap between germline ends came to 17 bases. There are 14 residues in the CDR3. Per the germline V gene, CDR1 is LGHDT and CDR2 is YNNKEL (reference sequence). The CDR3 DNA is TGTGCCAGCAGCCAAGTAGGGGGGCAAGGTGAGCAGTACTTC. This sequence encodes CASSQVGGQGEQYF.

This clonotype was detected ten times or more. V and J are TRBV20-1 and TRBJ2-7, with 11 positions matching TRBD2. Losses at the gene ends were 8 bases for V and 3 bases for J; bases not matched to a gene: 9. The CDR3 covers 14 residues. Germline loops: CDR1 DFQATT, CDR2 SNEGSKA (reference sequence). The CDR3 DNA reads TGCAGTTTTACCCCCGGGACTAGCGGCTACGAGCAGTACTTC. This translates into CSFTPGTSGYEQYF.

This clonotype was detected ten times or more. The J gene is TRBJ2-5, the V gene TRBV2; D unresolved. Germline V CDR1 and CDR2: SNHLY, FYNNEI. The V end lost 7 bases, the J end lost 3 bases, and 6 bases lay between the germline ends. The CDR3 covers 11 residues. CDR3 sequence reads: CASKGEETQYF. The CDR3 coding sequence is TGTGCCAGCAAGGGTGAAGAGACCCAGTACTTC.

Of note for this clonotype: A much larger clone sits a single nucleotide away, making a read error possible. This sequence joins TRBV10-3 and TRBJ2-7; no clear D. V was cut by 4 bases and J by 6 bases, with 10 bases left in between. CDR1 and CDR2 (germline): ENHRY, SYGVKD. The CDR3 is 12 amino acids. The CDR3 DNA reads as TGTGCCATCAGTGGGCCGGGTCCCGAGCAGTACTTC. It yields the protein CAISGPGPEQYF.

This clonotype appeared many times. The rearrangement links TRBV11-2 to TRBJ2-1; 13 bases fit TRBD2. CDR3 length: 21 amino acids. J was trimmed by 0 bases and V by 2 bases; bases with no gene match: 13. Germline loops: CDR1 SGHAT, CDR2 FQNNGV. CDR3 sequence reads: CASSLKFQGLAGTISYNEQFF. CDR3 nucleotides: TGTGCCAGCAGCTTAAAGTTCCAGGGACTAGCGGGGACGATCTCCTACAATGAGCAGTTCTTC.

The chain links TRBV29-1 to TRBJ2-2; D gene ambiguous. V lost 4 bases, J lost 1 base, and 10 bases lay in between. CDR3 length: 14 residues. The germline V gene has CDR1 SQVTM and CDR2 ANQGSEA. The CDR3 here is CSVASPMNTGELFF. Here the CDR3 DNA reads TGCAGCGTTGCATCACCGATGAACACCGGGGAGCTGTTTTTT.

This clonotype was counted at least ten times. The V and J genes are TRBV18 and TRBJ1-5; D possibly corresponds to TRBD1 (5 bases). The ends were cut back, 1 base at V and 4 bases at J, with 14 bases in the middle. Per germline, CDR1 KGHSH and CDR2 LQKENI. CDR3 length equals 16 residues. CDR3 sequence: CASSPQAGGVNQPQHF. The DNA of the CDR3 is TGTGCCAGCTCACCACAGGCCGGGGGGGTGAATCAGCCCCAGCATTTT.

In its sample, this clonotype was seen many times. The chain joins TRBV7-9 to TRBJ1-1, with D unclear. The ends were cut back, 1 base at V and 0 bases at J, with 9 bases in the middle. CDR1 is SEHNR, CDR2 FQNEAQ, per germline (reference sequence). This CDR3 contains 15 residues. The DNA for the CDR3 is TGTGCCAGCAGCTTAGAGCCCCTCATGAACACTGAAGCTTTCTTT. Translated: CASSLEPLMNTEAFF.

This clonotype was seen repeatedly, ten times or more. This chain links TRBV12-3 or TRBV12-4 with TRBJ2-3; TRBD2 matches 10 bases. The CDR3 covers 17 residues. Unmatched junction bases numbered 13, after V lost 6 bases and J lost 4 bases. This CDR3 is CASRTIAGLAGADTQYF. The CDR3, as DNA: TGTGCCAGCAGAACTATCGCCGGCCTAGCGGGGGCAGATACGCAGTATTTT.

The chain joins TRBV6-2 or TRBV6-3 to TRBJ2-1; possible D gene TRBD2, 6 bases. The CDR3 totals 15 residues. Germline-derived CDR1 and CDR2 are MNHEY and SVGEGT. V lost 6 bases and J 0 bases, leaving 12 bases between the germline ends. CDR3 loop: CASSYGGNSYNEQFF. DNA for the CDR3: TGTGCCAGCAGCTACGGCGGGAACTCCTACAATGAGCAGTTCTTC.

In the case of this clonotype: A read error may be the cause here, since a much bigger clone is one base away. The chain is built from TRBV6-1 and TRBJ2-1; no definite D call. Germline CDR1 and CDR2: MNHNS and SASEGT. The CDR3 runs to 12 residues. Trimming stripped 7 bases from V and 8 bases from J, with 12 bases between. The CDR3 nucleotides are TGTGCCAGCAATGATGGTTGGTATGAGCAGTTCTTC. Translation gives CASNDGWYEQFF.